This TCR beta chain was sequenced during a study of CD8+ T cells in alopecia areata. Study-wide background: Oral tofacitinib, 5 to 10 mg twice daily, was given in an open-label trial. Study-wide results and caveats: Affected scalp, especially in alopecia totalis/universalis, had a higher clonality than normal scalp did.

This CDR3 spans 15 amino acids. V gave up 5 bases and J gave up 2 bases; unmatched junction bases: 8. Germline V gene data show CDR1 as SGHNT and CDR2 as YYREEE (reference sequence). TCR sequencing used cDNA made by reverse transcription of extracted RNA. The repertoire was sequenced with immunoSEQ multiplex PCR; TCRdb's copy has only in-frame clones and lacks some. The repertoire holds 45,000 to 60,000 clones, with roughly 96% as singletons. Alopecia areata patients provided lesional scalp punch biopsies and peripheral blood. With respect to this clone: The target antigen is unknown.

The V gene is TRBV5-4, the J gene TRBJ2-3, with 7 bases matching TRBD2. The receptor comes from a human donor with alopecia areata. The material sequenced was CD8+ T cells sorted from blood, taken at week 0. The CDR3 nucleotides are TGTGCCAGCAGAATGGGCGGGGGACCCACAGATACGCAGTATTTT. Translating it yields CASRMGGGPTDTQYF.